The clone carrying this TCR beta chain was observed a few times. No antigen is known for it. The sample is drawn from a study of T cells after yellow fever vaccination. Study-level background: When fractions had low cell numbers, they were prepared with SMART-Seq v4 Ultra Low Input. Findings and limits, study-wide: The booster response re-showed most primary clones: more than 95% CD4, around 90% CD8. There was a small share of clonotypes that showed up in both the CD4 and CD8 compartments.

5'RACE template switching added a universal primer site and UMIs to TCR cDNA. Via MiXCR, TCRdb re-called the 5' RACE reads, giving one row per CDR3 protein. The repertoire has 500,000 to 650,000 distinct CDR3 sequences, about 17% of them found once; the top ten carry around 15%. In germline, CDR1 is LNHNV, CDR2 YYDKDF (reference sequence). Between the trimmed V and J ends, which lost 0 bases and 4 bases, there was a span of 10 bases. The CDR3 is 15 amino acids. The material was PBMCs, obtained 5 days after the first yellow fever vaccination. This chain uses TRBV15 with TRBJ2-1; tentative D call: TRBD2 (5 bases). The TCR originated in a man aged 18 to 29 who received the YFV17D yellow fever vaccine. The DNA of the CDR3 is TGTGCCACCAGCAGAGAGGAAGGCGGGTACAATGAGCAGTTCTTC. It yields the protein CATSREEGGYNEQFF.